This TCR beta chain was captured in a study of blood T cell repertoires in COVID-19. Study-level information: Samples came from the United States, Italy and Spain, spanning acute and convalescent COVID-19. PBMCs, B-cell-depleted T cells, or T cells provided the cDNA or gDNA that made up the material.

Trimming removed 4 bases from V and 5 bases from J; junction bases left unmatched: 7. The CDR3 has 16 residues. The germline CDR1 and CDR2 sequences are SGHTS and YDEGEE. In the source study's methods: Cell counts per sample came from amplifying reference gene primers. The repertoire was sequenced with immunoSEQ multiplex PCR; TCRdb's copy has only in-frame clones and lacks some. V and J calls and clone size are as listed in that table; D and trimming were resolved from the DNA. The table shows about 250,000 clones, with more than 65% occurring only once. The receptor comes from a man aged 50 to 59 with active or convalescent COVID-19. Sequenced sample: peripheral blood. This chain joins TRBV5-8 and TRBJ2-5, with 14 bases that match TRBD2. The CDR3 region has the DNA TGTGCCAGCAGCGCCGGACTAGCGGGGGGTAGCGAGACCCAGTACTTC. Encoded protein: CASSAGLAGGSETQYF.